This T cell receptor (beta chain) stems from a study of regulatory T cells in long-lasting Graves disease. Construction of TCR beta libraries relied on iRepertoire HTBI primers and on Arm-PCR targeting CDR3 regions. Via MiXCR, TCRdb re-called the multiplex PCR reads, giving one row per CDR3 protein. The sample has 620,000 or so distinct CDR3 sequences, under 20% seen once. The germline V gene has CDR1 SEHNR and CDR2 FQNEAQ (reference sequence). CDR3 length equals 14 residues. V shed 6 bases and J shed 1 base, with 12 bases lying between them. Described time point: newly diagnosed GD, antithyroid drugs for less than 3 months. PBMCs provided the RNA from which the TCR library was made. These records were also assigned to another study, of T cells in Graves' hyperthyroidism and ophthalmopathy. That investigation notes: The TCR CDR3 first-round RT-PCR relied on the HTBI primer set. Blood also carried most thyroid clonotypes expanded above 0.001. Ophthalmopathy was model-predicted a median about 6.9 months pre-onset.

The sequencing here drew on peripheral blood mononuclear cells (PBMCs), taken at new diagnosis, from a patient treated with antithyroid drugs. This clonotype was obtained from a woman aged 30 to 39 with Graves disease. The genes are TRBV7-9 and TRBJ2-5; D unclear. CDR3 sequence reads: CASRPWTGQETQYF. The CDR3 nucleotides read TGTGCCAGCAGGCCCTGGACCGGCCAAGAGACCCAGTACTTC.